The clone carrying this T cell receptor beta chain appeared many times. Seattle patient enrollment occurred during active infection, with longitudinal follow-up thereafter. This sample was taken from a study of blood T cell repertoires in COVID-19. Study-wide context: There were acute and convalescent COVID-19 samples, and they came from the United States, Italy and Spain. T cells, B-cell-depleted T cells, or PBMCs supplied cDNA or gDNA.

In the original workflow: It was from reference gene primer amplification that nucleated cell counts were estimated. Data came from immunoSEQ multiplex PCR; TCRdb stores just in-frame clones and leaves some out. The V and J calls and clone size are taken from that table; D and trimming were inferred from the DNA. The sample shows some 160,000 clones, over 80% of them seen only once. Trimming cost V 0 bases and J 7 bases, with 10 bases left between them. The CDR3 contains 14 residues. Per germline, CDR1 SGHVS and CDR2 FNYEAQ. Source material: peripheral blood. The receptor was isolated from a woman of 80 years or more with COVID-19, enrolled during active disease. The chain carries TRBV7-6 and TRBJ1-5; D unclear. The chain's CDR3 is CASSLAPEVQPQHF. The CDR3 DNA sequence: TGTGCCAGCAGCTTAGCGCCGGAGGTCCAGCCCCAGCATTTT. Full variable domain (rest looked up from reference TRBV7-6 and TRBJ1-5): GAGVSQSPRYKVTKRGQDVALRCDPISGHVSLYWYRQALGQGPEFLTYFNYEAQQDKSGLPNDRFSAERPEGSISTLTIQRTEQRDSAMYRCASSLAPEVQPQHFGDGTRLSIL.